One and the same sample provided the 10 T cell receptor beta chains below, sequenced in a study of T cells in Graves' hyperthyroidism and ophthalmopathy. Amplified regions were TCR beta CDR3 sequences from RNA transcripts. The TCR CDR3 first-round RT-PCR relied on the HTBI primer set. TCRdb redid the calling of the multiplex PCR reads with MiXCR, one entry per CDR3 protein. The data show 300,000 to 400,000 distinct CDR3 sequences, approximately 22% seen once. Sequencing input: blood. The receptors originated from a woman in her forties or fifties with Graves' hyperthyroidism.

This chain connects TRBV27 to TRBJ1-4; weak D call: TRBD1 (6 bases). There are 15 residues in the CDR3. Germline V gives CDR1 MNHEY, CDR2 SMNVEV (reference sequence). The V end was cut by 5 bases, the J end by 3 bases, with 13 bases between. In DNA form, the CDR3 reads TGTGCCAGCAGTGCAGGGGCGGGAGCTAATGAAAAACTGTTTTTT. It translates to CASSAGAGANEKLFF. Looking up the rest from reference TRBV27 and TRBJ1-4 gives the full variable domain: EAQVTQNPRYLITVTGKKLTVTCSQNMNHEYMSWYRQDPGLGLRQIYYSMNVEVTDKGDVPEGYKVSRKEKRNFPLILESPSPNQTSLYFCASSAGAGANEKLFFGSGTQLSVL.

J is TRBJ1-3 and V is TRBV20-1; the D gene is possibly TRBD1 (6 bases). The V end lost 6 bases, the J end lost 0 bases, and 12 bases lay between the germline ends. This CDR3 spans 14 amino acids. Germline V CDR1 and CDR2: DFQATT, SNEGSKA (reference sequence). Written as DNA, the CDR3 is TGCAGTGCGAGAACGACAGGCTCTGGAAACACCATATATTTT. Its translation: CSARTTGSGNTIYF.

In its sample, this clonotype was seen a few times. The rearrangement links TRBV29-1 to TRBJ2-2, with a possible D match to TRBD1 (6 bases). Germline CDR1 is SQVTM and CDR2 is ANQGSEA. The CDR3 spans 13 residues. Trimming shortened V by 5 bases and J by 4 bases, and 11 bases separated the two germline ends. CDR3 residues: CSVTRGITGELFF. The CDR3 DNA sequence: TGCAGCGTTACCAGGGGAATCACCGGGGAGCTGTTTTTT.

The genes are TRBV15 and TRBJ2-5; 8 nucleotides align to TRBD1. The length of the CDR3 is 16 residues. Germline trimming cut 1 base from V and 4 bases from J; bases unmatched to any gene: 8. Germline CDR1 is LNHNV and CDR2 is YYDKDF (reference sequence). The DNA of the CDR3 is TGTGCCACCAGCAGAGGTAGTCAGGGGGCAGGAGAGACCCAGTACTTC. As protein: CATSRGSQGAGETQYF.

This clonotype was detected ten times or more. The chain is built from TRBV11-3 and TRBJ1-2; 7 bases are shared with TRBD1. The CDR3 runs 13 residues. V lost 5 bases, J lost 0 bases, and 0 bases stayed unmatched. The germline V gene has CDR1 SGHNT and CDR2 YENEEA. In nucleotides, the CDR3 is TGTGCCAGCAGCACAGGGGCTAACTATGGCTACACCTTC. Translating gives CASSTGANYGYTF.

This clonotype has more than one count but fewer than ten. The CDR3 is CASTGIDIGGRNYNEQFF. The CDR3 nucleotides read TGTGCCAGCACCGGCATTGATATTGGCGGGAGGAACTACAATGAGCAGTTCTTC. V is TRBV5-6 and J is TRBJ2-1; 8 positions agree with TRBD2. CDR3 length: 18 amino acids. The ends lost 6 bases at V and 3 bases at J; junction bases unmatched: 17. Germline assignment: CDR1 SGHDT and CDR2 YYEEEE.

This clonotype was seen more than once but under ten times. A junction boundary mismatches the germline segment, possibly from a read error. The J gene is TRBJ1-5, the V gene TRBV12-3 or TRBV12-4; 8 bases are a match to TRBD1. The CDR3 is 16 amino acids. This chain's CDR3 is CANSPPGQVRNQPQHF. Written as DNA, the CDR3 is TGTGCCAACAGTCCCCCGGGACAGGTGCGCAATCAGCCCCAGCATTTT.

The chain has TRBV18 and TRBJ2-7; 14 positions match TRBD2. The CDR3 contains 15 residues. Looked up from germline, CDR1 is KGHSH and CDR2 is LQKENI. Trimming cost V 3 bases and J 6 bases; bases outside gene matches: 4. Here the CDR3 reads CASSPGTSGSREQYF. The CDR3 bases are TGTGCCAGCTCACCCGGGACTAGCGGGAGCCGCGAGCAGTACTTC.

This clonotype was counted only a few times. The gene calls are TRBV3-1 and TRBJ2-1, with a tentative D call TRBD2 (5 bases). Looked up from germline, CDR1 is LGHDT and CDR2 is YNNKEL (reference sequence). This CDR3 spans 15 amino acids. V lost 3 bases and J 0 bases, leaving 9 bases between the germline ends. CDR3 in amino acids: CASSHRRSSYNEQFF. DNA of the CDR3: TGTGCCAGCAGCCATAGGAGGAGCTCCTACAATGAGCAGTTCTTC.

This clonotype occurred a few times. The CDR3 protein is CASSFTGGGRPRGEQFF. The CDR3 bases are TGTGCCAGCAGTTTTACAGGGGGAGGACGCCCGAGGGGTGAGCAGTTCTTC. The rearrangement uses TRBV28 and TRBJ2-1; 8 bases fit TRBD1. Looked up from germline, CDR1 is MDHEN and CDR2 is SYDVKM. This CDR3 region has 17 residues. The J segment lost 9 bases and the V segment lost 3 bases, leaving 16 bases of the junction unmatched.